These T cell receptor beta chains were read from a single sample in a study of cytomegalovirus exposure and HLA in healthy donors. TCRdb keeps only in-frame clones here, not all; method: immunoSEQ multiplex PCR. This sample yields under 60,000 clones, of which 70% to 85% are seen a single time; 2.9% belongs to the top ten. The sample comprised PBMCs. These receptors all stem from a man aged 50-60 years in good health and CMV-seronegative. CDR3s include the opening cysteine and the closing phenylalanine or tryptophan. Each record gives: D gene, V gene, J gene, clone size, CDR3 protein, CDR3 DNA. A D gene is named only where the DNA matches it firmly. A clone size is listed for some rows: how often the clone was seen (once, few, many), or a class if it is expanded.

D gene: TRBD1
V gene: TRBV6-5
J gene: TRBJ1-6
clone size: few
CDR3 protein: CASSGRRDRGSPLHF
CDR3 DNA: TGTGCCAGCAGTGGCCGGCGGGACAGGGGTTCACCCCTCCACTTT

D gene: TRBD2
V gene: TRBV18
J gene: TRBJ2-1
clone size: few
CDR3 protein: CASSPLAGGDNEQFF
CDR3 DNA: TGTGCCAGCTCACCACTAGCGGGGGGAGACAATGAGCAGTTCTTC

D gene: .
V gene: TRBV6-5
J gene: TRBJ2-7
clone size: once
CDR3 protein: CASSYAAETYEQYF
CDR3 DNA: TGTGCCAGCAGTTACGCGGCGGAAACCTACGAGCAGTACTTC

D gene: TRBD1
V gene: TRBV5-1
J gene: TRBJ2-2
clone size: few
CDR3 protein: CASSPSTGDTGELFF
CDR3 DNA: TGCGCCAGCAGCCCGTCAACAGGGGACACCGGGGAGCTGTTTTTT

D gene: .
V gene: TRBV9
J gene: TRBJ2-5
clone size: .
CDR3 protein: CASSVGSAAVATQYF
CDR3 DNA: TGTGCCAGCAGCGTAGGGTCAGCGGCGGTCGCGACCCAGTACTTC

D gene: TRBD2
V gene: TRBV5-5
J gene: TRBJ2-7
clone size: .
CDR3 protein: CASTQGLAGGPYEQYF
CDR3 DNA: TGTGCCAGCACCCAGGGCCTAGCGGGGGGACCATACGAGCAGTACTTC

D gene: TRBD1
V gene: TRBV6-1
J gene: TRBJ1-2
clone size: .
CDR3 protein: CASSELGGQGAHGYTF
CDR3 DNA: TGTGCCAGCAGTGAATTAGGGGGTCAGGGGGCGCATGGCTACACCTTC

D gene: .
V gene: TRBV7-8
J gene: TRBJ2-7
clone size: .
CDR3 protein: CASSLAGGEQYF
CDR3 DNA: TGTGCCAGCAGCTTAGCGGGGGGCGAGCAGTACTTC

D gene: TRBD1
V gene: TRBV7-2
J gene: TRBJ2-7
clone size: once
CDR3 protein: CASSSDRGEQYF
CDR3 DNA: TGTGCCAGCAGCTCAGACAGGGGGGAGCAGTACTTC

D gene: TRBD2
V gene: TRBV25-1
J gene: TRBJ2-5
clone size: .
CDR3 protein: CASSEYQPGGETQYF
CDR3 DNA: TGTGCCAGCAGTGAATACCAACCGGGGGGGGAGACCCAGTACTTC

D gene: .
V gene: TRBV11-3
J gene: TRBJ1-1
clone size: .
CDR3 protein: CASSLTGTNTEAFF
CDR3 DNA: TGTGCCAGCAGCTTAACAGGGACGAACACTGAAGCTTTCTTT

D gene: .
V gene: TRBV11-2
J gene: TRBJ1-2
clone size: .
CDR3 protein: CASSSTKGRWDGYTF
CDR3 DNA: TGTGCCAGCAGCTCGACCAAGGGGAGGTGGGATGGCTACACCTTC

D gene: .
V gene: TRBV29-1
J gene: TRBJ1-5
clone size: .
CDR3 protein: CSVEDQGGPQHF
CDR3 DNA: TGCAGCGTTGAAGATCAGGGAGGGCCCCAGCATTTT

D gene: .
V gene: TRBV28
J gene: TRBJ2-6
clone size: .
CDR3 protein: CASSPPLGAGANVLTF
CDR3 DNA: TGTGCCAGCAGCCCCCCGCTAGGGGCTGGGGCCAACGTCCTGACTTTC

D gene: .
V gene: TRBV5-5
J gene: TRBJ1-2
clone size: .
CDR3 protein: CASSTLQVTSGYTF
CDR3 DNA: TGTGCCAGCAGCACACTACAGGTGACCTCGGGCTACACCTTC

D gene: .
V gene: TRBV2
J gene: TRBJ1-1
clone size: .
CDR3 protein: CASSEGTHNEAFF
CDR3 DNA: TGTGCCAGCAGTGAAGGGACACACAATGAAGCTTTCTTT

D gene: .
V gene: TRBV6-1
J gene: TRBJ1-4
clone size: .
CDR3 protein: CASSPRLTANEKLFF
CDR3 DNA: TGTGCCAGCAGTCCGCGATTAACAGCTAATGAAAAACTGTTTTTT

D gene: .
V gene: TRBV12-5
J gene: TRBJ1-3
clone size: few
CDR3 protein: CASGFLRGGGSSGNTIYF
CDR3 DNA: TGTGCTAGTGGTTTCTTACGGGGGGGCGGTAGCTCTGGAAACACCATATATTTT

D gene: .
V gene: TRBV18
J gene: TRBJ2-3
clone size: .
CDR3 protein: CASSPIRSTDTQYF
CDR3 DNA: TGTGCCAGCTCACCAATCAGGAGCACAGATACGCAGTATTTT

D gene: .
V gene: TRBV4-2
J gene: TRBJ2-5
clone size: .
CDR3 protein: CASSQESGGLWETQYF
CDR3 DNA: TGTGCCAGCAGCCAAGAATCGGGGGGCCTTTGGGAGACCCAGTACTTC

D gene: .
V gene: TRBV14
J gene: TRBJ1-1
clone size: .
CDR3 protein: CASSPLAGTEAFF
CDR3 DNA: TGTGCCAGCAGCCCTTTAGCGGGCACTGAAGCTTTCTTT

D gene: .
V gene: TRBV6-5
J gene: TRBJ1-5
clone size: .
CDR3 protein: CASSYSGGAGQPQHF
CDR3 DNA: TGTGCCAGCAGTTACTCGGGGGGGGCTGGTCAGCCCCAGCATTTT

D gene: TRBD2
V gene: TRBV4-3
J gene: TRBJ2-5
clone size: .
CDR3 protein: CASSQDGSLAGRQETQYF
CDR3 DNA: TGCGCCAGCAGCCAAGATGGATCACTAGCGGGGAGGCAAGAGACCCAGTACTTC

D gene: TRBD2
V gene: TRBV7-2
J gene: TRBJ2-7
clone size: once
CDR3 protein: CASSLGGGLAYEQYF
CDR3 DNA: TGTGCCAGCAGCTTAGGGGGGGGGTTGGCCTACGAGCAGTACTTC

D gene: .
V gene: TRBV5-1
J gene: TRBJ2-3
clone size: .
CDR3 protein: CASSPARGTDTQYF
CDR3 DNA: TGCGCCAGCAGCCCGGCCCGGGGCACAGATACGCAGTATTTT

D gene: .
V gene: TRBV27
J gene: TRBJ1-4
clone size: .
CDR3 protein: CASSDAGDPREKLFF
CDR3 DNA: TGTGCCAGCAGTGATGCAGGGGATCCCCGAGAAAAACTGTTTTTT

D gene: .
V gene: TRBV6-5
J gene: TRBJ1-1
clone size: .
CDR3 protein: CASSLGGMNTEAFF
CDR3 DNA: TGTGCCAGCAGTCTTGGGGGGATGAACACTGAAGCTTTCTTT

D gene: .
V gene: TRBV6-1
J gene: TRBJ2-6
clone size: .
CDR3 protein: CASREGASSGANVLTF
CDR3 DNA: TGTGCCAGCAGGGAAGGGGCCAGCTCTGGGGCCAACGTCCTGACTTTC

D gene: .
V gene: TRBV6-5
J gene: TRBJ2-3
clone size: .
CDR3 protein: CASSYWRTDTQYF
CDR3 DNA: TGTGCCAGCAGTTACTGGCGCACAGATACGCAGTATTTT

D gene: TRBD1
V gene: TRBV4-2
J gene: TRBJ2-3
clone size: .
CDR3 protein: CASSLEQGAQIDTQYF
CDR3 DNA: TGTGCCAGCAGCCTAGAGCAGGGGGCGCAGATAGATACGCAGTATTTT

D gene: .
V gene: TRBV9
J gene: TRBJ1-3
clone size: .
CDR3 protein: CASSAKGSGNTIYF
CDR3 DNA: TGTGCCAGCAGCGCGAAGGGGTCTGGAAACACCATATATTTT

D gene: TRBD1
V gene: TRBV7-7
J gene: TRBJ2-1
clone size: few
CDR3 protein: CASSLGGGQGPSSYNEQFF
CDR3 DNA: TGTGCCAGCAGCTTAGGGGGGGGACAGGGGCCTTCCTCCTACAATGAGCAGTTCTTC

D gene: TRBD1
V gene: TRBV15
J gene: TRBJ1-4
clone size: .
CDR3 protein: CATSRKGQGGEKLFF
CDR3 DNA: TGTGCCACCAGCAGAAAAGGACAGGGAGGAGAAAAACTGTTTTTT

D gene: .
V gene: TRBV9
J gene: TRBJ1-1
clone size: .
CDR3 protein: CASSVAAESKAFF
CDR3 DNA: TGTGCCAGCAGCGTGGCCGCGGAGTCCAAAGCTTTCTTT

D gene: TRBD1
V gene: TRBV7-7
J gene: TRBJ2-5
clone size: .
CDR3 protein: CASSPAAGTGLETQYF
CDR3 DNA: TGTGCCAGCAGCCCGGCAGCCGGGACAGGGTTGGAGACCCAGTACTTC

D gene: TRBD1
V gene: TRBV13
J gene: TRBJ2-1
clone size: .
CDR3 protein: CASSLQGARVFQYDEQFF
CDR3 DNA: TGTGCCAGCAGTCTACAGGGGGCGCGGGTTTTCCAATACGATGAGCAGTTCTTC

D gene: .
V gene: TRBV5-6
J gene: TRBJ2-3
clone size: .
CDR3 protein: CASSPDTDTQYF
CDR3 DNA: TGTGCCAGCAGCCCAGATACCGATACGCAGTATTTT

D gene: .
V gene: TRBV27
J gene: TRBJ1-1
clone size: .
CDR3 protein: CASSSGWTEAFF
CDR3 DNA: TGTGCCAGCAGTTCAGGATGGACTGAAGCTTTCTTT

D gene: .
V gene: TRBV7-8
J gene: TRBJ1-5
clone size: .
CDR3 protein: CASSAREVGQPQHF
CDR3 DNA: TGTGCCAGCAGCGCCAGGGAAGTGGGACAGCCCCAGCATTTT

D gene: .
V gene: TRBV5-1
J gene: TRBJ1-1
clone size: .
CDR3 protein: CASSTNTGQNTEAFF
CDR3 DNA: TGCGCCAGCAGCACCAATACAGGACAAAACACTGAAGCTTTCTTT

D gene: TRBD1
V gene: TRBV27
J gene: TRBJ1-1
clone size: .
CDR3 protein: CASRGQPGTEAFF
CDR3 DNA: TGTGCCAGCAGGGGACAGCCAGGCACTGAAGCTTTCTTT

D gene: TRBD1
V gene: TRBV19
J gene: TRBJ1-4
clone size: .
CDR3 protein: CASSIRPGQRQTNEKLFF
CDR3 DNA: TGTGCCAGTAGTATACGGCCGGGACAGAGGCAAACTAATGAAAAACTGTTTTTT

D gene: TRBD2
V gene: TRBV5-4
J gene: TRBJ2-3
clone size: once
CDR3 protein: CASSLAGRGTDTQYF
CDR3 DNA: TGTGCCAGCAGCTTAGCGGGGCGTGGCACAGATACGCAGTATTTT

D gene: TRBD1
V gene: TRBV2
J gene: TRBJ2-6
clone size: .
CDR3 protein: CASSGGQGASGANVLTF
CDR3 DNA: TGTGCCAGCAGTGGTGGACAGGGGGCGTCTGGGGCCAACGTCCTGACTTTC

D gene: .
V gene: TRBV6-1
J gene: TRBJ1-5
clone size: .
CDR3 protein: CASSDRANQPQHF
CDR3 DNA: TGTGCCAGCAGTGACAGGGCCAATCAGCCCCAGCATTTT

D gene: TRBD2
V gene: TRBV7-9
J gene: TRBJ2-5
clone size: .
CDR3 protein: CASSLPSGRETQYF
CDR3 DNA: TGTGCCAGCAGCTTGCCTAGCGGGAGAGAGACCCAGTACTTC

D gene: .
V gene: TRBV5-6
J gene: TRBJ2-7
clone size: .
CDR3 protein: CASSPLGGPVSEQYF
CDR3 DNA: TGTGCCAGCAGCCCTCTGGGGGGGCCAGTCTCCGAGCAGTACTTC

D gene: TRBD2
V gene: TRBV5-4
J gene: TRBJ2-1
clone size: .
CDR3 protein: CASSPGLAGARAYNEQFF
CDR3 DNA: TGTGCCAGCAGCCCCGGACTAGCGGGGGCCCGGGCCTACAATGAGCAGTTCTTC

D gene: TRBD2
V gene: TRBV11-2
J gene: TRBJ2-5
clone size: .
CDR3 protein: CASSAHQTSGETQYF
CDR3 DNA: TGTGCCAGCAGCGCCCACCAAACTAGCGGAGAGACCCAGTACTTC

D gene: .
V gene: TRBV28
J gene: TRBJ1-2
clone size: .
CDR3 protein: CASSLTGGSNYGYTF
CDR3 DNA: TGTGCCAGCAGCTTGACGGGGGGGTCTAACTATGGCTACACCTTC

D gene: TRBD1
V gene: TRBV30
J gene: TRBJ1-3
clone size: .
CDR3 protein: CAWRGQGARNTIYF
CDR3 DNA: TGTGCCTGGAGGGGACAGGGGGCGCGGAACACCATATATTTT

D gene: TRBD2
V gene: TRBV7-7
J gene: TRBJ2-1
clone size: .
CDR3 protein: CASSPYPGLAVEQFF
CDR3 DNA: TGTGCCAGCAGCCCATATCCGGGACTAGCGGTGGAGCAGTTCTTC

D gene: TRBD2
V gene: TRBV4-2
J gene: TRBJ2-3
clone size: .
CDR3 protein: CASSQRLAGGGDTQYF
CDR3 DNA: TGTGCCAGCAGCCAAAGGCTAGCGGGGGGCGGGGATACGCAGTATTTT

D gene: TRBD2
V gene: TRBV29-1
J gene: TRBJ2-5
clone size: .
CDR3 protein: CSVESGGQETQYF
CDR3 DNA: TGCAGCGTTGAATCCGGGGGGCAAGAGACCCAGTACTTC

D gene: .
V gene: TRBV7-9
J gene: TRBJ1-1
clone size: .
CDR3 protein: CASSLARRNTEAFF
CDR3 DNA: TGTGCCAGCAGCTTAGCGAGGAGGAACACTGAAGCTTTCTTT

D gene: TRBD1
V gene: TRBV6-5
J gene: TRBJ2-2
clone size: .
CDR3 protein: CASRATGPAAGELFF
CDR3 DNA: TGTGCCAGCAGGGCGACAGGGCCGGCGGCCGGGGAGCTGTTTTTT

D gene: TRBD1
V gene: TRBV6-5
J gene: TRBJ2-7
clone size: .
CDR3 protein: CASSYSRDSSYEQYF
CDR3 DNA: TGTGCCAGCAGTTACTCCAGGGACAGCTCCTACGAGCAGTACTTC